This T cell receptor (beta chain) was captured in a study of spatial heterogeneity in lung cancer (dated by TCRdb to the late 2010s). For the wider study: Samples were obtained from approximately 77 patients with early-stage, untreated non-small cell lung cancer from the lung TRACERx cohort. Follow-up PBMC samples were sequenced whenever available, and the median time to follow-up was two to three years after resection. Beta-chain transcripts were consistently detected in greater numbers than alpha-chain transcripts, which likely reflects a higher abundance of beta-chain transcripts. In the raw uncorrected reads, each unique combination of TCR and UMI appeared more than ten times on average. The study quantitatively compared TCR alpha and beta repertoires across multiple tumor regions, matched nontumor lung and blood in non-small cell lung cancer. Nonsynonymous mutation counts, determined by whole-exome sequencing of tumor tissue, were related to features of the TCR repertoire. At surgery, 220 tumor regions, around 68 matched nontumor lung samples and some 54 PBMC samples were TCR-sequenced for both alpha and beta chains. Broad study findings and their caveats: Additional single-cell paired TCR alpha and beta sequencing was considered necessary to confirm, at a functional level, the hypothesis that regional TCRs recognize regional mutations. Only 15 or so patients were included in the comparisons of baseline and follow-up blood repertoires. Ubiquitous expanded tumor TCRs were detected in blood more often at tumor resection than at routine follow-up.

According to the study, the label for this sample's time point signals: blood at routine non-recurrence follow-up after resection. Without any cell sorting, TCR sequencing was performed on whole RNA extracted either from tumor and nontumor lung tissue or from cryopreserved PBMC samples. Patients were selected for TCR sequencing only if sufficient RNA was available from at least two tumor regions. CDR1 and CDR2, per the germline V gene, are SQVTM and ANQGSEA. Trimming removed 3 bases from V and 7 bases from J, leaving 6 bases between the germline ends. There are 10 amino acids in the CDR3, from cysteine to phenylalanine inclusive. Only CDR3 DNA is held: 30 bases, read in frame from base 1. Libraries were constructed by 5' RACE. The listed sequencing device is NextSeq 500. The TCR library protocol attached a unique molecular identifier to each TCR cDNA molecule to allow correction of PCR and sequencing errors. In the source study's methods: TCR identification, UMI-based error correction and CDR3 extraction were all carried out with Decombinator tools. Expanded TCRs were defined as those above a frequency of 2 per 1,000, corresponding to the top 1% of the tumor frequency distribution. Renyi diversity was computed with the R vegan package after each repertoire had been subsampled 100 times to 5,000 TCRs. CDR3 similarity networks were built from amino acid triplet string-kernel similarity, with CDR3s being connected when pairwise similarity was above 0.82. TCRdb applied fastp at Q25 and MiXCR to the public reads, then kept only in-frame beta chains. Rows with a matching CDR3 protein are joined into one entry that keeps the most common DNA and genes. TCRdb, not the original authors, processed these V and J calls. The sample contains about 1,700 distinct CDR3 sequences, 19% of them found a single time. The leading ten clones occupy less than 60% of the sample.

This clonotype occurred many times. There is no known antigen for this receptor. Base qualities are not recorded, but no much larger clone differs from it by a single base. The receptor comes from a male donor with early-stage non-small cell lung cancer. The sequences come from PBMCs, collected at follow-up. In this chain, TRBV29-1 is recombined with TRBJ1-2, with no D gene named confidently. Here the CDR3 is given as CSVEFGGYTF. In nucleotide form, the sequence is TGCAGCGTTGAGTTTGGTGGCTACACCTTC.